The rows below give T cell receptor beta chains drawn from one sample of a study of OX40 agonist ivuxolimab in advanced cancers. Repertoires were generated with immunoSEQ multiplex PCR, while TCRdb's copy carries only in-frame clones and drops some. The table lists 70,000 to 75,000 clones, about 86% of them singletons. Here the sequenced sample was CD4+ or CD8+ T cells sorted from blood, taken in a trial of the OX40 agonist ivuxolimab. Receptor source: an adult with an advanced solid tumor such as melanoma, head and neck, liver or kidney cancer. The CDR3 runs from the conserved cysteine through the conserved F or W. The D gene is left open where the match is weak. Rows give clone size only sometimes, using once, few, many, or a class for an expanded clone.

CDR3,DNA,D,V,size,J
CASSPRPGHGYTF,TGTGCCAGCAGTCCCCGTCCGGGGCATGGCTACACCTTC,-,TRBV7-3,-,TRBJ1-2
CASSQLGGRNTEAFF,TGTGCCAGCAGCCAACTGGGAGGGCGGAACACTGAAGCTTTCTTT,-,TRBV14,-,TRBJ1-1
CASSYRSYEQYF,TGTGCCAGCAGCTACCGCTCCTACGAGCAGTACTTC,-,TRBV13,-,TRBJ2-7
CASGHPEAFF,TGTGCCAGCGGACACCCTGAAGCTTTCTTT,-,TRBV28,few,TRBJ1-1
CASSVLGETEAFF,TGTGCCAGCAGCGTATTGGGGGAAACTGAAGCTTTCTTT,-,TRBV9,once,TRBJ1-1
CASSLGGTQYF,TGTGCCAGCAGCTTAGGGGGTACGCAGTATTTT,-,TRBV11-3,-,TRBJ2-3
CASTLGGSEYEQYF,TGTGCCAGCACCCTCGGCGGGAGTGAGTACGAGCAGTACTTC,TRBD2,TRBV6-1,-,TRBJ2-7
CSVEKGLGYTF,TGCAGCGTTGAAAAGGGTTTGGGCTACACCTTC,-,TRBV29-1,-,TRBJ1-2
CASPQGGTEAFF,TGTGCCAGCCCCCAGGGGGGGACTGAAGCTTTCTTT,TRBD1,TRBV7-2,few,TRBJ1-1
CASSHRQGADNQPQHF,TGTGCCAGCAGCCATAGACAGGGCGCTGACAATCAGCCCCAGCATTTT,-,TRBV21-1,-,TRBJ1-5
CASSPRTMTYEQYF,TGTGCCAGCAGCCCTCGGACTATGACCTACGAGCAGTACTTC,-,TRBV9,-,TRBJ2-7
CASRDSATDTQYF,TGTGCCAGCAGGGATAGCGCGACAGATACGCAGTATTTT,-,TRBV28,-,TRBJ2-3
CASSVESWTSGSDTQYF,TGTGCCAGCAGCGTTGAGTCCTGGACTAGCGGGAGTGATACGCAGTATTTT,TRBD2,TRBV9,-,TRBJ2-3
CSVETSGRAWETQYF,TGCAGCGTTGAAACTAGCGGGAGGGCTTGGGAGACCCAGTACTTC,TRBD2,TRBV29-1,few,TRBJ2-5
CASSPSVDSYNEQFF,TGTGCCAGCTCCCCTAGCGTCGACTCCTACAATGAGCAGTTCTTC,-,TRBV18,-,TRBJ2-1
CASNPTAISGANVLTF,TGTGCCAGTAACCCAACAGCGATCTCTGGGGCCAACGTCCTGACTTTC,-,TRBV19,-,TRBJ2-6
CASSVYEGRGEQFF,TGTGCCAGCAGCGTCTATGAGGGAAGAGGTGAGCAGTTCTTC,-,TRBV5-6,-,TRBJ2-1
CAWSVRLAFNEQFF,TGTGCCTGGAGTGTACGACTAGCCTTCAATGAGCAGTTCTTC,TRBD2,TRBV30,-,TRBJ2-1
CASSLQPPLQETQYF,TGTGCCAGCAGTTTACAGCCCCCACTACAAGAGACCCAGTACTTC,-,TRBV28,-,TRBJ2-5
CASSEGGTSGYEQYF,TGTGCCAGCAGTGAAGGGGGGACTAGCGGATACGAGCAGTACTTC,TRBD2,TRBV2,-,TRBJ2-7
CASTGSSGMFNSPLHF,TGTGCCAGCACTGGGAGTTCAGGGATGTTTAATTCACCCCTCCACTTT,-,TRBV5-6,once,TRBJ1-6
CASSLGGTGVVNEQFF,TGCGCCAGCAGCTTGGGAGGGACAGGGGTTGTCAATGAGCAGTTCTTC,TRBD1,TRBV5-1,-,TRBJ2-1
CASSLGSSVEDTQYF,TGTGCCAGCAGCTTAGGGTCTAGCGTGGAAGATACGCAGTATTTT,-,TRBV11-3,-,TRBJ2-3
CASSYSKVPNTEAFF,TGTGCCAGCAGTTACTCGAAGGTCCCGAACACTGAAGCTTTCTTT,-,TRBV6-5,-,TRBJ1-1
CASSDASGNYEQYF,TGCGCCAGCAGCGATGCTAGCGGGAACTACGAGCAGTACTTC,TRBD2,TRBV5-1,-,TRBJ2-7
CASSPGWASASSYEQYF,TGTGCCAGCAGCCCGGGTTGGGCTAGCGCTAGCTCCTACGAGCAGTACTTC,-,TRBV7-2,once,TRBJ2-7
CSVGPGPGELFF,TGCAGCGTTGGCCCAGGGCCCGGGGAGCTGTTTTTT,-,TRBV29-1,-,TRBJ2-2
CAWSPPGLGGGEQFF,TGTGCCTGGAGTCCGCCGGGACTAGGGGGCGGCGAGCAGTTCTTC,-,TRBV30,-,TRBJ2-1
CASSYPRDRGGYTF,TGTGCCAGCAGCTACCCCCGGGACAGGGGGGGCTACACCTTC,TRBD1,TRBV7-9,-,TRBJ1-2
CASSHAGSSGANVLTF,TGCGCCAGCAGCCATGCAGGGAGCTCTGGGGCCAACGTCCTGACTTTC,-,TRBV4-1,-,TRBJ2-6
CASTPGQDTGELFF,TGTGCCAGCACCCCGGGACAAGACACCGGGGAGCTGTTTTTT,-,TRBV7-3,-,TRBJ2-2
CASSFDRGNTEAFF,TGTGCCAGCAGCTTCGACAGGGGGAACACTGAAGCTTTCTTT,TRBD1,TRBV5-4,few,TRBJ1-1
CASSEGYGYTF,TGTGCCAGCAGTGAAGGCTATGGCTACACCTTC,-,TRBV6-1,-,TRBJ1-2
CASKGRALWGYTF,TGCGCCAGCAAGGGACGGGCCCTATGGGGCTACACCTTC,-,TRBV10-1,-,TRBJ1-2
CSVEGRDHEQYF,TGCAGCGTTGAGGGCAGGGACCACGAGCAGTACTTC,-,TRBV29-1,-,TRBJ2-7
CASSPLRGGYEQYF,TGTGCCAGCAGTCCACTGAGGGGAGGCTACGAGCAGTACTTC,-,TRBV6-1,once,TRBJ2-7